Each of the 18 T cell receptor beta chains below was sequenced from the same sample in a study of Ad26.COV2.S vaccination and SARS-CoV-2 variants. Treatment described: some 20 received Ad26.COV2.S at low or high dose, single or two shots; about 5 received placebo; per-sample allocation not given. Samples analyzed were those drawn on day 63 after the first vaccine or placebo injection. TCRdb's table, derived via immunoSEQ multiplex PCR, lists solely in-frame clones and lacks some. The sample lists roughly 680,000 clones, 70% to 90% seen once, with about 1.5% in the top ten. The source was peripheral blood, collected in a trial of Ad26.COV2.S vaccine versus placebo. These TCRs come from a person between 18 and 59 years old who received the Ad26.COV2.S COVID-19 vaccine or a placebo.

V usage is TRBV2 and J usage is TRBJ2-2, with D perhaps matching TRBD1 (6 bases). Trimming removed 5 bases from V and 5 bases from J, with 9 bases in between. CDR3 length: 13 amino acids. CDR1 and CDR2 from the germline V gene are SNHLY and FYNNEI. The CDR3 DNA reads as TGTGCCAGCAGTTTAGGGACAACCGGGGAGCTGTTTTTT. Translating it yields CASSLGTTGELFF.

This clone was counted between two and nine times. The chain is built from TRBV29-1 and TRBJ1-5, with unresolved D. With 5 bases removed from V and 6 bases from J, the gap between germline ends came to 8 bases. The CDR3 spans 11 residues. Germline V gives CDR1 SQVTM, CDR2 ANQGSEA. DNA for the CDR3: TGCAGCGTTCCGGCCGGTCAGCCCCAGCATTTT. This sequence encodes CSVPAGQPQHF.

Regarding this clone: The sample holds other DNA sequences that translate to the same CDR3. The gene calls are TRBV6-5 and TRBJ2-7, with D maybe TRBD1 (6 bases). V was shortened by 0 bases and J by 3 bases, with 12 bases between the two germline ends. Looked up from germline, CDR1 is MNHEY and CDR2 is SVGAGI. The CDR3 is 15 residues long. The CDR3 loop is CASSYSTGGVYEQYF. The CDR3 DNA reads TGTGCCAGCAGTTACTCGACAGGTGGGGTCTACGAGCAGTACTTC.

The chain carries TRBV7-2 and TRBJ2-5; maybe TRBD2 (5 bases). Trimming removed 3 bases from V and 2 bases from J, with 13 bases in between. The CDR3 runs to 15 residues. Germline lookup yields CDR1 SGHTA and CDR2 FQGNSA. In nucleotides, the CDR3 is TGTGCCAGCAGCTTGAGGCGGGTCCTACAAGAGACCCAGTACTTC. Residues: CASSLRRVLQETQYF.

This chain links TRBV18 with TRBJ2-5, with a tentative D call TRBD2 (5 bases). This CDR3 has 14 residues. Germline CDR1 reads KGHSH; CDR2 reads LQKENI. The V end was cut by 2 bases, the J end by 4 bases, with 11 bases between. The CDR3 sequence: CASSPIDEGETQYF. The CDR3 DNA reads TGTGCCAGCTCACCAATCGACGAGGGAGAGACCCAGTACTTC.

This chain connects TRBV6-2 or TRBV6-3 to TRBJ1-5; D is perhaps TRBD1 (5 bases). Per the germline V gene, CDR1 is MNHEY and CDR2 is SVGEGT. The CDR3 is made up of 19 amino acids. Trimming took off 0 bases at V and 4 bases at J, with 22 bases between the two ends. The CDR3 region is CASSYSTSSGTWSNQPQHF. The DNA for the CDR3 is TGTGCCAGCAGTTACTCGACCTCATCGGGGACGTGGAGTAATCAGCCCCAGCATTTT.

The V call is TRBV3-1 (or the pseudogene TRBV3-2), the J call TRBJ2-6; perhaps TRBD1 as D (5 bases). CDR1 is LGHDT, CDR2 YNNKEL, per germline (reference sequence). The CDR3 extends over 15 amino acids. V was clipped by 8 bases and J by 2 bases, with 13 bases between them. The chain's CDR3 is CASSIQGAGANVLTF. CDR3 in DNA: TGTGCCAGCTCTATCCAGGGCGCTGGGGCCAACGTCCTGACTTTC.

Comment on this clone: At the DNA level, this CDR3 is encoded by other sequences in the same sample as well. The chain carries TRBV3-1 (or the pseudogene TRBV3-2) and TRBJ1-6; D is undetermined. Trimming took off 1 base at V and 7 bases at J, with 2 bases between the two ends. Germline loops: CDR1 LGHDT, CDR2 YNNKEL (reference sequence). There are 12 residues in the CDR3. The DNA of the CDR3 is TGTGCCAGCAGCCAAGGCAATTCACCCCTCCACTTT. It codes for CASSQGNSPLHF.

The CDR3 reads CASSSRQGKSTGELFF. CDR3 nucleotides: TGTGCCAGCAGCTCTCGACAGGGGAAAAGCACCGGGGAGCTGTTTTTT. The chain is built from TRBV5-4 and TRBJ2-2, with 8 bases identical to TRBD1. CDR3 length: 16 residues. Germline V lookup: CDR1 SGHNT, CDR2 YYREEE (reference sequence). V shed 3 bases and J 4 bases; nucleotides not matched to a gene: 8.

V gene TRBV5-5 combines with J gene TRBJ2-1; D uncertain. CDR1 SGHKS and CDR2 YYEKEE come from the germline V gene (reference sequence). The CDR3 has 15 amino acids. V shed 0 bases and J shed 3 bases, with 10 bases lying between them. CDR3 residues: CASSLETYDYNEQFF. As DNA, the CDR3 is TGTGCCAGCAGCTTGGAGACCTATGACTACAATGAGCAGTTCTTC.

The rearrangement links TRBV6-2 or TRBV6-3 to TRBJ2-7, with 9 nucleotides matching TRBD1. The CDR3 runs to 15 residues. The V gene's germline CDR1 is MNHEY and CDR2 SVGEGT. Trimming at V came to 2 bases and at J to 3 bases, leaving 5 bases not matched to a gene. CDR3 loop: CASSYRTGDSYEQYF. As DNA, the CDR3 is TGTGCCAGCAGTTACAGGACAGGGGACAGCTACGAGCAGTACTTC.

This rearrangement joins TRBV5-8 to TRBJ2-1; no clear D. The ends were cut back, 4 bases at V and 5 bases at J, with 16 bases in the middle. Per germline, CDR1 SGHTS and CDR2 YDEGEE. This CDR3 spans 15 amino acids. CDR3 DNA sequence: TGTGCCAGCAGCCCCGTTTTCCTCAGTGACAATGAGCAGTTCTTC. Protein: CASSPVFLSDNEQFF. The full variable domain, with the rest looked up from reference TRBV5-8 and TRBJ2-1, is EAGVTQSPTHLIKTRGQQATLRCSPISGHTSVYWYQQALGLGLQFLLWYDEGEERNRGNFPPRFSGRQFPNYSSELNVNALELEDSALYLCASSPVFLSDNEQFFGPGTRLTVL.

This chain uses TRBV20-1 with TRBJ2-4; D tentatively fits TRBD1 or TRBD2 (5 bases each). Germline loops: CDR1 DFQATT, CDR2 SNEGSKA (reference sequence). This CDR3 is 10 amino acids long. Trimming took 3 bases from V and 9 from J, leaving 6 bases between them. The CDR3 nucleotides are TGCAGTGCTAGTGGGGGCATTCAGTACTTC. This sequence encodes CSASGGIQYF.

This chain joins TRBV10-3 and TRBJ2-1; D possibly corresponds to TRBD2 (7 bases). Per the germline V gene, CDR1 is ENHRY and CDR2 is SYGVKD. V was cut by 0 bases and J by 3 bases, with 12 bases left in between. The CDR3 is 16 residues long. Here the CDR3 reads CAISESGGGGYNEQFF. CDR3 bases: TGTGCCATCAGTGAGTCGGGCGGGGGCGGCTACAATGAGCAGTTCTTC.

The chain uses TRBV9 and TRBJ2-7; 8 bases map to TRBD2. The CDR3 sequence is 14 residues long. Germline-derived CDR1 and CDR2 are SGDLS and YYNGEE. V dropped 0 bases and J dropped 3; count of bases not matched to a gene: 2. CDR3 sequence: CASSVDTSGYEQYF. CDR3 DNA sequence: TGTGCCAGCAGCGTAGATACTAGCGGCTACGAGCAGTACTTC.

The V and J genes are TRBV9 and TRBJ2-7, with 8 bases fitting TRBD1. Per germline, CDR1 SGDLS and CDR2 YYNGEE. The CDR3 sequence is 14 residues long. V shed 4 bases, J shed 0 bases, and the junction held 3 bases outside the gene matches. The CDR3 loop reads CASSIGTGSYEQYF. CDR3 bases: TGTGCCAGCAGCATCGGGACAGGCTCCTACGAGCAGTACTTC. The full variable domain, in which reference TRBV9 and TRBJ2-7 provide the parts outside the CDR3, is DSGVTQTPKHLITATGQRVTLRCSPRSGDLSVYWYQQSLDQGLQFLIQYYNGEERAKGNILERFSAQQFPDLHSELNLSSLELGDSALYFCASSIGTGSYEQYFGPGTRLTVT.

This sequence joins TRBV30 and TRBJ1-5; 8 nucleotides line up with TRBD1. CDR1 is GTSNPN, CDR2 SVGIG, per germline (reference sequence). The CDR3 length is 12 residues. The CDR3 region is CAYDRGGQPQHF. The CDR3 DNA is TGTGCATACGACAGGGGTGGGCAGCCCCAGCATTTT.

This chain links TRBV24-1 with TRBJ2-1; tentatively, D is TRBD1 (6 bases). The CDR3 is made up of 11 amino acids. V gave up 3 bases and J gave up 10 bases, with 6 bases separating them. Per germline, CDR1 KGHDR and CDR2 SFDVKD. The CDR3 is CATSDTGEQFF. The CDR3 DNA reads TGTGCCACCAGTGATACAGGGGAGCAGTTCTTC.